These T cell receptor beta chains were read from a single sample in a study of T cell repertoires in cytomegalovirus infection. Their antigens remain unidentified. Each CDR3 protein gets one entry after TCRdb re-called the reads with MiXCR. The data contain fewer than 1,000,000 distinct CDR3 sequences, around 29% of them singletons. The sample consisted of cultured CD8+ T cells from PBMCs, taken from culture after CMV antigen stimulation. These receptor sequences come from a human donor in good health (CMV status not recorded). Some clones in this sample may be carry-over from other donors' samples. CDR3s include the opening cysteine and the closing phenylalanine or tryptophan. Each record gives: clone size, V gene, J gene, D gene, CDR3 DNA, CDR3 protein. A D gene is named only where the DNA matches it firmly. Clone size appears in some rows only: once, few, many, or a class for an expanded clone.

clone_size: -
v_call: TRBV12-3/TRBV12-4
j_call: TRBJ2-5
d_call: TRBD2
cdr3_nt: TGTGCCAACAGTCTAAGGTTTTTAGGGCTAGCGGGCAAACAAGAGACCCAGTACTTC
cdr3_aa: CANSLRFLGLAGKQETQYF

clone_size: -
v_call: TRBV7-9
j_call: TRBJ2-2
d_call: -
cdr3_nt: TGTGCCAGCAAAGAAAAGGGGCCCGACACCGGGGAGCTGTTTTTT
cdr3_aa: CASKEKGPDTGELFF

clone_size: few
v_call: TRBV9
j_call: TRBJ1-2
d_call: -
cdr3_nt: TGTGCCAGCACTGGGAATGGCTACACCTTC
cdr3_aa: CASTGNGYTF

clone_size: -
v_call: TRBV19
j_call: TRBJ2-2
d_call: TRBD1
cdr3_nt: TGTGCCAGCGCCCTACAGGGGCAGAACACCGGGGAGCTGTTTTTT
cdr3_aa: CASALQGQNTGELFF

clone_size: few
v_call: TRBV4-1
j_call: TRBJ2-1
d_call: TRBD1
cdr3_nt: TGCGCCAGCAGCCAGACACAGGGGTTGAGCTACAATGAGCAGTTCTTC
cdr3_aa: CASSQTQGLSYNEQFF

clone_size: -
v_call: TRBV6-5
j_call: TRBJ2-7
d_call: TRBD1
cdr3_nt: TGTGCCAGCAGATCGACAGGGAACTCCTACGAGCAGTACTTC
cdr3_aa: CASRSTGNSYEQYF

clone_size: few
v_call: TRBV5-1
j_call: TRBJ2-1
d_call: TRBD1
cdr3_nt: TGCGCCAGCAGCTTGGTGGGGACAGGGGGTTATGAGCAGTTCTTC
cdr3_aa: CASSLVGTGGYEQFF

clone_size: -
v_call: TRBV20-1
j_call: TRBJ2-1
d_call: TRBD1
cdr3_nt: TGCAGTGCTAGAGATCGGCAGGGGGCGCAGGATGAGCAGTTCTTC
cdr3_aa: CSARDRQGAQDEQFF

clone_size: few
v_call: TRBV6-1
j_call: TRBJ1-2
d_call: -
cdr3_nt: TGTGCCAGCAGCGGGAGGGGGTTTGCGGGCTACACCTTC
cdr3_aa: CASSGRGFAGYTF

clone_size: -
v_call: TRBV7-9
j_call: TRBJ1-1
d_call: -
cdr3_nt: TGTGCCAGCAGCTTTAGAAGCACGATCCTTGAAGCTTTCTTT
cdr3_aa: CASSFRSTILEAFF

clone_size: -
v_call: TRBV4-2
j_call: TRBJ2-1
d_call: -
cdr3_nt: TGTGCCAGCAGCCTTAGGGTGGCAAGCTACAATGAGCAGTTCTTC
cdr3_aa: CASSLRVASYNEQFF

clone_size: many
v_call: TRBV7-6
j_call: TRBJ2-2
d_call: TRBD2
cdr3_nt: TGTGCCAGCTGTCCCGGGGGGTCCGGGGAGCTGTTTTTT
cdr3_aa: CASCPGGSGELFF

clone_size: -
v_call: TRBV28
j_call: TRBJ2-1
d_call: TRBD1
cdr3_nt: TGTGCCAGCAGTTTAGAGGGGGCTCCCTTTTTCAATGAGCAGTTCTTC
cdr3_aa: CASSLEGAPFFNEQFF

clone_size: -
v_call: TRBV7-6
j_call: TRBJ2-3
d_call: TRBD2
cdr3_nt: TGTGCCAGCAGGCCGACAAGCGGGGACGCAGATACGCAGTATTTT
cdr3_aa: CASRPTSGDADTQYF

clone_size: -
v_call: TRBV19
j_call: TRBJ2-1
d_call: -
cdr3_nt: TGTGCCAGTAGTATAGATTCCTCCGGACAAAATGAGCAGTTCTTC
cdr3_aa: CASSIDSSGQNEQFF

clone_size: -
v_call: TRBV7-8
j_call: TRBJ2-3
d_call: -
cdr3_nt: TGTGCCAGCAGCTTAGCGACTCTTCGCACAGATACGCAGTATTTT
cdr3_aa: CASSLATLRTDTQYF

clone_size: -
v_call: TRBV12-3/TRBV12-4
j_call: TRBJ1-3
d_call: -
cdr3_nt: TGTGCCAGCAGTTTAATGGCAGCCGGAAACACCATATATTTT
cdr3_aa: CASSLMAAGNTIYF

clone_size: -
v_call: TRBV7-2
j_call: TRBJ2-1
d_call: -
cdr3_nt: TGTGCCAGCAGCTTACCTGTGACCGCGAGCTCCTACAATGAGCAGTTCTTC
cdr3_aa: CASSLPVTASSYNEQFF

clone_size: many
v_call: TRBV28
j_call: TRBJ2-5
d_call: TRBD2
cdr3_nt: TGTGCCAGCAAGCCCCTTCAACCGGGACTAGCTTGGGAGACCCAGTACTTC
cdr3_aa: CASKPLQPGLAWETQYF

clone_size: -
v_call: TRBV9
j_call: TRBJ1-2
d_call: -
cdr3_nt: TGTGCCAGCACCTCGCACTATGGCTACACCTTC
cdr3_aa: CASTSHYGYTF

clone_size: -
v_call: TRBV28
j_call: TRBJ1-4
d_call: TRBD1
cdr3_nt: TGTGCCAGCAGAGTTTATGGGACAGGGGCAATGGGGAATGAAAAACTGTTTTTT
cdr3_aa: CASRVYGTGAMGNEKLFF

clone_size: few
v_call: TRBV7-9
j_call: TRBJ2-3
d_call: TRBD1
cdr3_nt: TGTGCCAGCACCACACTGGGGACAGGGGCTCCGGGCAAGTATTTT
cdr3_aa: CASTTLGTGAPGKYF

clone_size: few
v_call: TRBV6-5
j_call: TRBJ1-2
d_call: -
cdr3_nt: TGTGCCAGCAGTTACTCGTCCTTTGGTGGCTACACCTTC
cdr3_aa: CASSYSSFGGYTF

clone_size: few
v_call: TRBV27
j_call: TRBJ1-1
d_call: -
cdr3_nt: TGTGCCAGCTCCAGGGGAGGGGGAGAAGCTTTCTTT
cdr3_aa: CASSRGGGEAFF

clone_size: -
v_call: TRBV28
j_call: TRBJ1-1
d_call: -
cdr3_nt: TGTGCCAGCGGCGTCACCCGGGGAAACACTGAAGCTTTCTTT
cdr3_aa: CASGVTRGNTEAFF

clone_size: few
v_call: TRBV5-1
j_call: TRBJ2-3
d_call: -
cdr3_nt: TGCGCCAGCAGCTTGGAACTGCCTAGCACAGATACGCAGTATTTT
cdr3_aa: CASSLELPSTDTQYF

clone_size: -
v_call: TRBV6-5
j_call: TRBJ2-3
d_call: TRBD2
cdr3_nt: TGTGCCAGCAGTTACCTGGCGGGGGGGTTTGCAGATACGCAGTATTTT
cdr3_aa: CASSYLAGGFADTQYF

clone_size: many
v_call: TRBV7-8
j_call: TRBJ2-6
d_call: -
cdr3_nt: TGTGCCAGCAGCTTTAGCGGCGGAGGGGCCAACGTCCTGACTTTC
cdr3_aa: CASSFSGGGANVLTF

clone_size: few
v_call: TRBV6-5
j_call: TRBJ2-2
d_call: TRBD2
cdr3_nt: TGTGCCAGCAATCTACTAGCGGGGGCGAACACCGGGGAGCTGTTTTTT
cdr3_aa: CASNLLAGANTGELFF